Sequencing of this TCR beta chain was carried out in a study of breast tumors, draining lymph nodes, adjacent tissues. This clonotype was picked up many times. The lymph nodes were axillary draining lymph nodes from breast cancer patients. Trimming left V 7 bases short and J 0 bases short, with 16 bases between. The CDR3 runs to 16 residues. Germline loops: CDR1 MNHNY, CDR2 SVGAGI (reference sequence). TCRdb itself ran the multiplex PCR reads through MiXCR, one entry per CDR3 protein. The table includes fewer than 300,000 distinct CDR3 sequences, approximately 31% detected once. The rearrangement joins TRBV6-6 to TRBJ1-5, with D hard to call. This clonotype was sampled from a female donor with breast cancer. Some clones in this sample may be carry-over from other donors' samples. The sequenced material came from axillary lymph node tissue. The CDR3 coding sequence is TGTGCCAGCAAGCCGGGGTCTGACGATAGCAATCAGCCCCAGCATTTT. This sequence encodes CASKPGSDDSNQPQHF.